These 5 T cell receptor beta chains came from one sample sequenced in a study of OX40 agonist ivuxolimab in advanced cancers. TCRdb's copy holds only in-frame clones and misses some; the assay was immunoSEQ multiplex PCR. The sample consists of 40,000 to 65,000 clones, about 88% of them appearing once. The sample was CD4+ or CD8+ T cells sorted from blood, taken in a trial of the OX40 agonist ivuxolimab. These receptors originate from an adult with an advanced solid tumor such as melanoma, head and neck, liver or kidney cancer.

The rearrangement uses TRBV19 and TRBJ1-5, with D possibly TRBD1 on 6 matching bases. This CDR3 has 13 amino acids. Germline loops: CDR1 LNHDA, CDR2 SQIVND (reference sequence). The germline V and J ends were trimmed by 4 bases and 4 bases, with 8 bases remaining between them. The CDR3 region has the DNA TGTGCCAGTAGTAAGGGGGTTAATCAGCCCCAGCATTTT. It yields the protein CASSKGVNQPQHF.

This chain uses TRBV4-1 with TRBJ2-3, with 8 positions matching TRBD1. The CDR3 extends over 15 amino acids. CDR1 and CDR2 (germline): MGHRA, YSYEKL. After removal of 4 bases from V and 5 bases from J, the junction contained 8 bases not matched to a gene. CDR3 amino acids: CASSLTGQGEDTQYF. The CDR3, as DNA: TGCGCCAGCAGCCTAACCGGACAGGGCGAAGATACGCAGTATTTT.

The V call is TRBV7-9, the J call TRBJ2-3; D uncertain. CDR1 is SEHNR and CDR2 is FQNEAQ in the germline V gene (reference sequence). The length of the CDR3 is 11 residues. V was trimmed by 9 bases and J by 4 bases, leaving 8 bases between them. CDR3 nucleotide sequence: TGTGCCAGTCCCGAATCAGATACGCAGTATTTT. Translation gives CASPESDTQYF.

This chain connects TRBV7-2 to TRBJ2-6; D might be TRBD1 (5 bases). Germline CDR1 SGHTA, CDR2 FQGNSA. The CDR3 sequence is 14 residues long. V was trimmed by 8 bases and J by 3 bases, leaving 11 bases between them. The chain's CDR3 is CASGTGFGANVLTF. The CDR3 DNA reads TGTGCCAGCGGAACAGGCTTTGGGGCCAACGTCCTGACTTTC. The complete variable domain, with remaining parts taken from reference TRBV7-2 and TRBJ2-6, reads GAGVSQSPSNKVTEKGKDVELRCDPISGHTALYWYRQSLGQGLEFLIYFQGNSAPDKSGLPSDRFSAERTGGSVSTLTIQRTQQEDSAVYLCASGTGFGANVLTFGAGSRLTVL.

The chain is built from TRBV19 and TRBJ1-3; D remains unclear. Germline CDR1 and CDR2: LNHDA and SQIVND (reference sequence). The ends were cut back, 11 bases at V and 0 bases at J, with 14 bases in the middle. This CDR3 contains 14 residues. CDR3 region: CASKTGSSGNTIYF. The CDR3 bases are TGTGCCTCCAAAACGGGATCCTCTGGAAACACCATATATTTT.